Listed here are 18 T cell receptor beta chains from one sample, sequenced in a study of blood T cells in healthy people across ages (dated by TCRdb to 2013 to 2016). Library preparation employed 5' RACE. The sequencer was an Illumina HiSeq 2500. The second PCR ran for roughly 7 to 11 cycles and used a J-beta primer mix along with a sample-barcoded 5' primer. TCRdb reran the public reads through fastp at Q25 and MiXCR, keeping productive beta chains. CDR3 protein duplicates are merged, each entry listing the most common genes and DNA. In all, the sample holds hundreds of thousands of distinct CDR3 sequences, and roughly 50% of those were seen once. Clones ranked in the top ten supply over 30% of the sample. The sequenced material came from blood. Receptors originate from a man aged 55-75 years in good health.

The V gene is TRBV4-1, the J gene TRBJ2-3; TRBD2 matches at 14 bases. The CDR3 consists of 20 residues. Germline assignment: CDR1 MGHRA and CDR2 YSYEKL. V shed 4 bases and J 0 bases; nucleotides not matched to a gene: 12. CDR3 in amino acids: CASSLRTSGGSYLSTDTQYF. The CDR3 nucleotides are TGCGCCAGCAGCCTTCGGACTAGCGGGGGGTCTTACCTTAGCACAGATACGCAGTATTTT.

This clonotype was seen a single time. The chain is built from TRBV6-2 or TRBV6-3 and TRBJ2-1; D is uncertain. Germline CDR1 is MNHEY and CDR2 is SVGEGT. This CDR3 is built from 13 residues. V was cut by 6 bases and J by 5 bases, with 11 bases left in between. CDR3 sequence reads: CASRTLADNEQFF. The CDR3 nucleotides are TGTGCCAGCAGGACTTTGGCAGACAATGAGCAGTTCTTC.

This rearrangement joins TRBV20-1 to TRBJ2-2, with 7 bases aligning to TRBD2. After removal of 0 bases from V and 4 bases from J, the junction contained 2 bases not matched to a gene. This CDR3 contains 14 residues. CDR1 DFQATT and CDR2 SNEGSKA come from the germline V gene (reference sequence). CDR3 DNA sequence: TGCAGTGCTAGAGAGGGGGGGGGCACCGGGGAGCTGTTTTTT. This sequence encodes CSAREGGGTGELFF.

The V and J genes are TRBV24-1 and TRBJ2-4; a weak D match, TRBD1 (6 bases). Judging by the DNA end, TRBJ2-5 fits better; the J call may be wrong. Germline V gene data show CDR1 as KGHDR and CDR2 as SFDVKD. This CDR3 is 17 amino acids long. DNA of the CDR3: TGTGCCACCAGTGGCCCCTCACCGGGACACCCGGATGAGACCCAGTACTTC. The encoded protein is CATSGPSPGHPDETQYF.

V usage is TRBV7-9 and J usage is TRBJ2-2; 11 bases align to TRBD2. Germline V CDR1 and CDR2: SEHNR, FQNEAQ (reference sequence). V was clipped by 6 bases and J by 5 bases; unmatched bases: 5. The CDR3 runs to 15 residues. The chain's CDR3 is CASSSTSGETGELFF. The CDR3 coding sequence is TGTGCCAGCAGTTCGACTAGCGGGGAAACCGGGGAGCTGTTTTTT.

The chain combines TRBV11-2 with TRBJ2-3, with D perhaps TRBD2 (6 bases). V lost 4 bases and J 4 bases, leaving 18 bases between the germline ends. The CDR3 loop spans 16 amino acids. CDR1 and CDR2 (germline): SGHAT, FQNNGV. The CDR3 coding sequence is TGTGCCAGCAGCTCCGCCTTGGCGGGATTTGCAGATACGCAGTATTTT. It is translated as CASSSALAGFADTQYF.

The rearrangement links TRBV28 to TRBJ1-1, with no clear D. The CDR3 has 14 amino acids. The V end lost 3 bases, the J end lost 5 bases, and 13 bases lay between the germline ends. Germline V CDR1 and CDR2: MDHEN, SYDVKM. This chain's CDR3 is CASSFQVVGTEAFF. CDR3 coding DNA: TGTGCCAGCAGTTTCCAGGTGGTCGGTACTGAAGCTTTCTTT.

This chain joins TRBV12-3 or TRBV12-4 and TRBJ2-2, with D possibly matching TRBD2 (6 bases). The CDR3 runs to 15 residues. V lost 3 bases and J 3 bases, leaving 11 bases between the germline ends. The DNA for the CDR3 is TGTGCCAGCAGTTTGATGGGGGGATACACCGGGGAGCTGTTTTTT. Its protein is CASSLMGGYTGELFF.

Remarks on this clonotype: The junction departs from the called germline gene at one end, perhaps through a read error. The gene calls are TRBV6-6 and TRBJ2-1; no reliable D call. The germline V gene encodes CDR1 MNHNY and CDR2 SVGAGI (reference sequence). CDR3 length equals 15 residues. The DNA for the CDR3 is TGTGCCTGCAGTTACACCCTAACGTCTGGGAATGAGCAGTTCTTC. It encodes CACSYTLTSGNEQFF.

The V gene is TRBV11-2, the J gene TRBJ2-7, with no clear D. This CDR3 region has 12 residues. Trimming pared 3 bases from V and 10 bases from J, leaving 13 bases between. The germline gives CDR1 SGHAT, CDR2 FQNNGV. In nucleotides, the CDR3 is TGTGCCAGCAGCTTGGCTATGGGTACCCAGTACTTC. As protein: CASSLAMGTQYF.

This chain uses TRBV7-9 with TRBJ2-3; TRBD1 matches 8 bases. V lost 1 base, J lost 1 base, and 4 bases stayed unmatched. CDR1 and CDR2 from the germline V gene are SEHNR and FQNEAQ (reference sequence). The CDR3 length is 16 residues. The CDR3 bases are TGTGCCAGCAGCTTAGGAAAGACAGGGGGCACAGATACGCAGTATTTT. This gives the protein CASSLGKTGGTDTQYF.

This clonotype was seen only a few times. The CDR3 loop is CSAQSGNSPLHF. CDR3 bases: TGCAGTGCTCAATCCGGGAATTCACCCCTCCACTTT. This sequence joins TRBV20-1 and TRBJ1-6; D not resolved. The CDR3 has 12 amino acids. V lost 5 bases, J lost 7 bases, and 9 bases lay in between. The germline gives CDR1 DFQATT, CDR2 SNEGSKA (reference sequence).

The chain joins TRBV10-3 to TRBJ1-2; D unresolved. From germline, CDR1 is ENHRY and CDR2 SYGVKD. The CDR3 is made up of 15 amino acids. The V gene lost 0 bases and the J gene lost 6 bases, with 14 bases spanning the gap. The CDR3 is CAISESLAASHGYTF. Written as DNA, the CDR3 is TGTGCCATCAGTGAGTCTCTGGCAGCCTCACATGGCTACACCTTC.

This clonotype occurred a few times. This chain joins TRBV20-1 and TRBJ1-2; TRBD1 might be the D (5 bases). V lost 5 bases and J 2 bases, leaving 12 bases between the germline ends. There are 13 residues in the CDR3. Germline V gene data show CDR1 as DFQATT and CDR2 as SNEGSKA (reference sequence). The CDR3 spells CSAQLDTNYGYTF. DNA for the CDR3: TGCAGTGCTCAATTGGACACGAACTATGGCTACACCTTC.

The V call is TRBV6-2 or TRBV6-3, the J call TRBJ2-2, with 8 bases identical to TRBD1. The CDR3 has 15 amino acids. The V segment lost 6 bases and the J segment 1 base; nucleotides outside the gene matches: 4. The germline V gene encodes CDR1 MNHEY and CDR2 SVGEGT. CDR3 sequence reads: CASRIGTGNTGELFF. The CDR3 DNA is TGTGCCAGCAGGATCGGGACAGGGAACACCGGGGAGCTGTTTTTT.

A few counts support this clonotype. The chain has TRBV29-1 and TRBJ2-3; D remains ambiguous. The CDR3 runs to 11 residues. V dropped 7 bases and J dropped 2 bases, with 7 bases sitting between them. CDR1 and CDR2 from the germline V gene are SQVTM and ANQGSEA. CDR3 DNA: TGCAGCGCCCAGAACACAGATACGCAGTATTTT. It specifies CSAQNTDTQYF.

The gene calls are TRBV20-1 and TRBJ2-4; D may match TRBD1 or TRBD2 (5 bases each). V lost 6 bases to trimming and J lost 0 bases, with 18 bases between them. CDR1 and CDR2 (germline): DFQATT, SNEGSKA (reference sequence). This CDR3 spans 16 amino acids. Written as DNA, the CDR3 is TGCAGTGCCTCCTTCGGGACCGAACTAGCCAAAAACATTCAGTACTTC. Its translation is CSASFGTELAKNIQYF.

The gene calls are TRBV7-2 and TRBJ1-6; TRBD1 aligns across 7 bases. CDR3 length equals 15 residues. Per germline, CDR1 SGHTA and CDR2 FQGNSA. Trimming cost V 5 bases and J 7 bases; bases outside gene matches: 8. In DNA form, the CDR3 reads TGTGCCAGCAGCATAAGACAGGGCTGGAATTCACCCCTCCACTTT. Its protein product is CASSIRQGWNSPLHF.